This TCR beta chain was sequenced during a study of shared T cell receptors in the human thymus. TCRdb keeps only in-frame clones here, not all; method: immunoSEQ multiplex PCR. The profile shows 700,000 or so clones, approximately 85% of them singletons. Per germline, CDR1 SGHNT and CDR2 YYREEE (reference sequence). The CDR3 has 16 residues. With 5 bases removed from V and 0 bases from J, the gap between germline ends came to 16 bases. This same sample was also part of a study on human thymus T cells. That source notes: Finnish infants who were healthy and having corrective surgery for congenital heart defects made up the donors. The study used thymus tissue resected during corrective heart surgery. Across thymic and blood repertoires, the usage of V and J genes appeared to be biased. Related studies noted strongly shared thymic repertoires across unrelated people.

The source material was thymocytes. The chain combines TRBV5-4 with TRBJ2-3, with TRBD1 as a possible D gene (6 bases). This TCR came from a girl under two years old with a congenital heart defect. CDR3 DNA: TGTGCCAGCAGTTACCAGGGGACACCTAGCACAGATACGCAGTATTTT. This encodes CASSYQGTPSTDTQYF.